These 14 T cell receptor beta chains came from one sample sequenced in a study of memory B cells and T cells in multiple sclerosis. Repertoires were generated with immunoSEQ multiplex PCR, while TCRdb's copy carries only in-frame clones and drops some. The sample holds 40,000 to 50,000 clones, almost 85% seen once. These receptors' antigens are unknown. After stimulus-free culture, autoproliferating CFSE-dim and non-proliferating CFSE-high T cells were sequenced separately. Pooled replicate wells came from 50 million to 60 million CFSE-labeled PBMCs cultured around seven days without stimulus. The sample consisted of PBMCs from blood kept in culture. The receptor source for this set is a human donor with multiple sclerosis.

This clone was picked up one time. The CDR3 DNA reads TGTGCCTGGGGATTCTCCCGGGACACCCCCGCCCACATTCAGTACTTC. This gives the protein CAWGFSRDTPAHIQYF. The rearrangement joins TRBV30 to TRBJ2-4; D might be TRBD1 (6 bases). Germline lookup yields CDR1 GTSNPN and CDR2 SVGIG (reference sequence). The germline V and J ends were trimmed by 5 bases and 8 bases, with 25 bases remaining between them. This CDR3 comprises 16 residues. The variable domain in full, completed from reference TRBV30 and TRBJ2-4, reads SQTIHQWPATLVQPVGSPLSLECTVEGTSNPNLYWYRQAAGRGLQLLFYSVGIGQISSEVPQNLSASRPQDRQFILSSKKLLLSDSGFYLCAWGFSRDTPAHIQYFGAGTRLSVL.

The V call is TRBV4-2, the J call TRBJ2-7; D not resolved. The germline V and J ends were trimmed by 5 bases and 2 bases, with 19 bases remaining between them. CDR3 length equals 16 residues. Per germline, CDR1 LGHNA and CDR2 YNFKEQ. CDR3 in amino acids: CASSASSDHFTYEQYF. CDR3 nucleotides: TGTGCCAGCAGCGCTTCTTCGGACCACTTCACCTACGAGCAGTACTTC.

The V and J genes are TRBV9 and TRBJ2-1, with D unresolved. CDR3 length: 15 amino acids. Germline lookup yields CDR1 SGDLS and CDR2 YYNGEE. V was cut by 3 bases and J by 2 bases, with 12 bases left in between. CDR3 nucleotide sequence: TGTGCCAGCAGCGCCAGGACGGTTGCCTACAATGAGCAGTTCTTC. Translation gives CASSARTVAYNEQFF. The entire variable domain, with the rest obtained from reference TRBV9 and TRBJ2-1, is as follows: DSGVTQTPKHLITATGQRVTLRCSPRSGDLSVYWYQQSLDQGLQFLIQYYNGEERAKGNILERFSAQQFPDLHSELNLSSLELGDSALYFCASSARTVAYNEQFFGPGTRLTVL.

This chain joins TRBV18 and TRBJ1-1, with D possibly being TRBD1 (5 bases). V lost 2 bases and J lost 0, with 19 bases in between. CDR1 is KGHSH, CDR2 LQKENI, per germline. The CDR3 loop spans 18 amino acids. CDR3 DNA sequence: TGTGCCAGCTCACCAATCGTCATCGGGACGGGTATGAACACTGAAGCTTTCTTT. Protein sequence: CASSPIVIGTGMNTEAFF.

The chain combines TRBV9 with TRBJ1-1; no reliable D call. The CDR3 loop spans 13 amino acids. Trimming shortened V by 0 bases and J by 11 bases, and 14 bases separated the two germline ends. Germline values: CDR1 SGDLS, CDR2 YYNGEE. CDR3 protein: CASSVEPNREAFF. The CDR3, as DNA: TGTGCCAGCAGCGTAGAGCCTAATAGGGAGGCTTTCTTT.

The V call is TRBV14, the J call TRBJ1-1; 8 bases line up with TRBD1. V trimming: 0 bases; J trimming: 4 bases; junction bases outside the gene matches: 10. Germline-derived CDR1 and CDR2 are SGHDN and FVKESK. The length of the CDR3 is 17 residues. Written as DNA, the CDR3 is TGTGCCAGCAGCCAAGATCCCGGACAGGGTTGGGGCACTGAAGCTTTCTTT. Encoded protein: CASSQDPGQGWGTEAFF.

This clone was recorded once. The rearrangement joins TRBV7-6 to TRBJ1-6; possible D gene TRBD1, 5 bases. The V gene's germline CDR1 is SGHVS and CDR2 FNYEAQ. The CDR3 length is 15 residues. Trimming cost V 5 bases and J 7 bases, with 15 bases left between them. CDR3 DNA sequence: TGTGCCAGCAGCCCCGGGAGGGGAGGGAATTCACCCCTCCACTTT. It codes for CASSPGRGGNSPLHF.

Judged by abundance, this clone is medium-sized (0.01 to 0.1%). V is TRBV4-1 and J is TRBJ1-2; D perhaps matches TRBD1 (6 bases). The germline gives CDR1 MGHRA, CDR2 YSYEKL. The CDR3 runs 17 residues. Trimming took off 4 bases at V and 1 base at J, with 19 bases between the two ends. The CDR3 DNA sequence: TGCGCCAGCAGCCCCTTAATGGCGACAGGTTTTAACTATGGCTACACCTTC. Translation: CASSPLMATGFNYGYTF.

The chain joins TRBV7-9 to TRBJ2-6, with no clear D. Germline values: CDR1 SEHNR, CDR2 FQNEAQ (reference sequence). V lost 5 bases, J lost 0 bases, and 8 bases lay in between. The length of the CDR3 is 15 residues. The DNA for the CDR3 is TGTGCCAGCAGCCCTGTTTTCTCTGGGGCCAACGTCCTGACTTTC. Translating it yields CASSPVFSGANVLTF.

V and J are TRBV6-1 and TRBJ2-7; tentative D call: TRBD2 (6 bases). Per germline, CDR1 MNHNS and CDR2 SASEGT. The CDR3 totals 14 residues. Between the trimmed V and J ends, which lost 2 bases and 2 bases, there was a span of 10 bases. This chain's CDR3 is CASSEYGSPYEQYF. DNA for the CDR3: TGTGCCAGCAGTGAATACGGGAGCCCCTACGAGCAGTACTTC.

V usage is TRBV5-4 and J usage is TRBJ1-1, with no clear D. Germline V lookup: CDR1 SGHNT, CDR2 YYREEE (reference sequence). V dropped 0 bases and J dropped 4 bases, with 16 bases sitting between them. CDR3 length: 16 amino acids. The CDR3 DNA is TGTGCCAGCAGCTTGGACCTTGCCCGGGGAGGCACTGAAGCTTTCTTT. Amino acids: CASSLDLARGGTEAFF.

The chain has TRBV5-4 and TRBJ2-2, with D perhaps matching TRBD1 (5 bases). Trimming cost V 4 bases and J 3 bases, with 10 bases left between them. Germline values: CDR1 SGHNT, CDR2 YYREEE (reference sequence). The CDR3 contains 14 residues. CDR3 sequence: CASSLFRDTGELFF. The CDR3 region has the DNA TGTGCCAGCAGCCTTTTCAGGGACACCGGGGAGCTGTTTTTT.

The chain has TRBV18 and TRBJ2-2; D is unresolved. The V gene's germline CDR1 is KGHSH and CDR2 LQKENI. The germline V and J ends were trimmed by 6 bases and 3 bases, with 8 bases remaining between them. This CDR3 contains 13 residues. CDR3 sequence reads: CASSLVDTGELFF. The CDR3 DNA reads as TGTGCCAGCTCCTTGGTGGACACCGGGGAGCTGTTTTTT.

The rearrangement links TRBV25-1 to TRBJ1-4; D remains unclear. There are 16 residues in the CDR3. Germline V CDR1 and CDR2: MGHDK, SYGVNS. Trimming shortened V by 3 bases and J by 4 bases, and 15 bases separated the two germline ends. CDR3 bases: TGTGCCAGCAGTGACACCTTTGGACGGATTAATGAAAAACTGTTTTTT. Its protein is CASSDTFGRINEKLFF. The full variable domain, in which reference TRBV25-1 and TRBJ1-4 provide the parts outside the CDR3, is EADIYQTPRYLVIGTGKKITLECSQTMGHDKMYWYQQDPGMELHLIHYSYGVNSTEKGDLSSESTVSRIRTEHFPLTLESARPSHTSQYLCASSDTFGRINEKLFFGSGTQLSVL.